This T cell receptor (beta chain) came from a study of CD8 T cells in ankylosing spondylitis. The germline gives CDR1 SGDLS, CDR2 YYNGEE. The CDR3 sequence is 11 residues long. Trimming removed 3 bases from V and 14 bases from J, with 9 bases in between. TCRdb ran MiXCR on the 5' RACE reads and lists one entry per CDR3 protein. The sample lists about 39,000 distinct CDR3 sequences; 3% were seen once. This clonotype has a count of ten or more. Its specificity is unknown. Study results and limitations: Earlier work had already found some motif variants in reactive arthritis synovial fluid and blood.

Specimen: blood, either unsorted or a sorted T cell fraction (not recorded which). The J gene is TRBJ1-6, the V gene TRBV9; D is unclear. The origin of this receptor is a male donor with ankylosing spondylitis or in good health (not recorded which). The CDR3 reads CASSDGPSLHF. In nucleotides, the CDR3 is TGTGCCAGCAGCGACGGCCCATCCCTCCACTTT.